This is a list of T cell receptor beta chains from one sample in a study of Ad26.COV2.S vaccination and SARS-CoV-2 variants. This table comes from immunoSEQ multiplex PCR, and its TCRdb copy is limited to in-frame clones, with some not included. The sample includes 330,000 or so clones, roughly 90% seen only once; the top ten take 5% to 6.5%. The sample here was peripheral blood, taken in a trial of Ad26.COV2.S vaccine versus placebo. The receptors shown here come from a person aged 18-60 years who received the Ad26.COV2.S COVID-19 vaccine or a placebo. CDR3s include the opening cysteine and the closing phenylalanine or tryptophan. A row's size may be missing; if present it is once, few, many or a size class.

size,V,J,CDR3
.,TRBV28,TRBJ2-6,CASRDRSGANVLTF
.,TRBV3-1/TRBV3-2,TRBJ2-2,CASSDQGSTGELFF
.,TRBV10-3,TRBJ1-1,CAIAPPRGLEGGGAEAFF
.,TRBV29-1,TRBJ2-5,CSVESAGGPLLETQYF
.,TRBV3-1/TRBV3-2,TRBJ2-1,CASSKSRRGPLNEQFF
.,TRBV27,TRBJ2-7,CASNEQGGEQYF
.,TRBV7-6,TRBJ2-5,CASSLVGLAGKETQYF
.,TRBV15,TRBJ2-5,CATSLGTGGKETQYF
.,TRBV12-5,TRBJ2-7,CASGPSLGVSGHNTYEQYF
.,TRBV28,TRBJ1-2,CASSRTGINYGYTF
.,TRBV12-3/TRBV12-4,TRBJ1-1,CASSPGFEAFF
.,TRBV7-7,TRBJ2-3,CASSPLGGTSTDTQYF
.,TRBV18,TRBJ1-6,CASSPVSVNSPLHF
.,TRBV13,TRBJ1-1,CASSLPSLNTEAFF
.,TRBV3-1/TRBV3-2,TRBJ1-1,CASSTRFTDPEAFF
.,TRBV19,TRBJ2-1,CASSPRPSGYNEQFF
.,TRBV7-2,TRBJ1-5,CASSSQGGYQPQHF
.,TRBV18,TRBJ1-2,CASSPSGNYGYTF
.,TRBV5-8,TRBJ1-1,CASRARQGEWNTEAFF
.,TRBV27,TRBJ1-2,CASSSRTGVVHGYTF
once,TRBV5-1,TRBJ2-2,CASSLSTTGELFF
few,TRBV19,TRBJ1-1,CASRWTENTEAFF
.,TRBV2,TRBJ1-1,CASRLTGGNTEAFF
.,TRBV28,TRBJ2-7,CASISGQGAYEQYF
many,TRBV6-5,TRBJ1-2,CASSYGLGPHNYGYTF
.,TRBV13,TRBJ1-2,CASSPYLDREQDGYTF
.,TRBV30,TRBJ1-1,CAWTGQMNTEAFF
.,TRBV5-8,TRBJ1-2,CASSLGQGIYGYTF
.,TRBV30,TRBJ2-1,CAWSTLAGALQFF
.,TRBV10-2,TRBJ1-1,CASSDYRGISEAFF
.,TRBV19,TRBJ1-2,CASSMLVDASYGYTF
.,TRBV6-5,TRBJ2-7,CASSYEGSGGEQYF
.,TRBV19,TRBJ1-1,CASSIMDRENTEAFF
.,TRBV15,TRBJ2-7,CATSRDLQGGEQYF
.,TRBV29-1,TRBJ1-1,CSVVIRAEAFF
.,TRBV13,TRBJ2-1,CASTEDRSGNEQFF
.,TRBV7-9,TRBJ2-1,CASSPVTGRHEQFF
once,TRBV5-1,TRBJ2-5,CASSLVDSQETQYF
.,TRBV24-1,TRBJ2-1,CATSDLRQNNEQFF
once,TRBV6-5,TRBJ2-1,CASSWGARYNEQFF
.,TRBV3-1/TRBV3-2,TRBJ1-6,CASSQDIGGSPLHF
.,TRBV19,TRBJ2-5,CASSIVGSGRETQYF
.,TRBV6-1,TRBJ2-1,CASSARTSGTPQGEQFF
.,TRBV13,TRBJ1-1,CASSFGLGRNTEAFF
.,TRBV6-5,TRBJ2-7,CASSYTGTGFYEQYF
.,TRBV4-1,TRBJ1-1,CASSQEPGRNTEAFF
.,TRBV30,TRBJ2-3,CAWSMGSDTQYF
.,TRBV5-6,TRBJ1-1,CASTPSLRVLNTEAFF
.,TRBV7-2,TRBJ1-2,CASSFPRVGLNYGYTF